This entry is about one TCR beta chain. Its antigen is still unknown. Vbeta (60) and Jbeta (13) primers were used in the PCR. Some clones are missing from TCRdb's copy, which holds only in-frame ones; the method was immunoSEQ multiplex PCR. The table lists about 88,000 clones, 55% to 75% of them singletons, with approximately 2.9% in the top ten. The data originate from a study of cytomegalovirus exposure and HLA in healthy donors. Study-level background: There were a few hundred genotyped donors. Of these, roughly 80% fell in the genetic ancestry cluster associated with self-reported Caucasian donors. Study-level findings and limits: There were some V segments, including TRBV6-2 and TRBV6-3, excluded as indistinguishable. Highly shared sequence variants in one cluster were likely a sequencing artifact.

Germline assignment: CDR1 MNHEY and CDR2 SMNVEV (reference sequence). The CDR3 sequence is 18 residues long. V was pared by 2 bases and J by 7 bases, with 16 bases of the junction left unmatched. The chain carries TRBV27 and TRBJ2-2; 7 bases are shared with TRBD2. The sequenced sample consisted of PBMCs. This TCR derives from a middle-aged man in good health and CMV-seronegative. The CDR3 loop is CASSLLGIMVERGGELFF. The DNA for the CDR3 is TGTGCCAGCAGTTTACTGGGCATAATGGTAGAGCGGGGCGGGGAGCTGTTTTTT.